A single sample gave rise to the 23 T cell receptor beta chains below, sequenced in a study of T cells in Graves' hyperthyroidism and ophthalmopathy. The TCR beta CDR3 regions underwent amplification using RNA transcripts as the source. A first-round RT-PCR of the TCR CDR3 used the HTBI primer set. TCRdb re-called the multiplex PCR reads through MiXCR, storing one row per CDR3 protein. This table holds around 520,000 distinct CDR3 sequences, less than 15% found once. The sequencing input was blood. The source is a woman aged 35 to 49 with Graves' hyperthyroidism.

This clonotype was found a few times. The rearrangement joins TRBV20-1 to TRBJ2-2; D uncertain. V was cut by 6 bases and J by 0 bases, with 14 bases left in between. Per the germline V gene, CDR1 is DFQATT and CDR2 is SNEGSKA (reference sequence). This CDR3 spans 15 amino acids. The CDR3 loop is CSATFSTSNTGELFF. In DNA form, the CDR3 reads TGCAGTGCCACATTTAGCACTTCGAACACCGGGGAGCTGTTTTTT.

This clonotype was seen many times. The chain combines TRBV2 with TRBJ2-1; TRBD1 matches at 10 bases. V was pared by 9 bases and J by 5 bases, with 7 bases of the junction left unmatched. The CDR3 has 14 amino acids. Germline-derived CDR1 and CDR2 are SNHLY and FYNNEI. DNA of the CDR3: TGTGCCAGGGAGGGACAGGGGAACCACAATGAGCAGTTCTTC. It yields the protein CAREGQGNHNEQFF.

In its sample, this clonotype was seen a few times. In DNA form, the CDR3 reads TGTGCCAGTAACAGACAGGGTGAAGAGACCCAGTACTTC. Its translation is CASNRQGEETQYF. This chain uses TRBV19 with TRBJ2-5; 7 bases are a match to TRBD1. Germline lookup yields CDR1 LNHDA and CDR2 SQIVND (reference sequence). With 7 bases clipped from V and 3 bases from J, the junction kept 5 bases outside the gene matches. The length of the CDR3 is 13 residues.

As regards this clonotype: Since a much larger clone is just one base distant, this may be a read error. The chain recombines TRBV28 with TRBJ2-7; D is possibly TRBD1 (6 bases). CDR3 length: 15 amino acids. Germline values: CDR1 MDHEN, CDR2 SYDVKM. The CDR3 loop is CASTLGDIGSYVQYF. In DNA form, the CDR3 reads TGTGCCAGCACCCTAGGGGACATAGGATCCTACGTGCAGTACTTC.

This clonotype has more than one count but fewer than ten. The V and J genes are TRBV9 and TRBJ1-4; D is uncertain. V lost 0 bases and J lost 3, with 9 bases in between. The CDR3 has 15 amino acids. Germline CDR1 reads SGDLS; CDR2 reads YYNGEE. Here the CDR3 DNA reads TGTGCCAGCAGCGTAGGTGGCAGACCTAATGAAAAACTGTTTTTT. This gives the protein CASSVGGRPNEKLFF.

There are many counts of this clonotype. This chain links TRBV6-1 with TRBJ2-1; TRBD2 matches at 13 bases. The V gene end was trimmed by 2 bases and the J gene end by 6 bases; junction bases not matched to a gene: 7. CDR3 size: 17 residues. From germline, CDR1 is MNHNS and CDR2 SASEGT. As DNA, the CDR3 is TGTGCCAGCAGTGAACCCCAACGGACTAGCGGGGGCAATGAGCAGTTCTTC. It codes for CASSEPQRTSGGNEQFF.

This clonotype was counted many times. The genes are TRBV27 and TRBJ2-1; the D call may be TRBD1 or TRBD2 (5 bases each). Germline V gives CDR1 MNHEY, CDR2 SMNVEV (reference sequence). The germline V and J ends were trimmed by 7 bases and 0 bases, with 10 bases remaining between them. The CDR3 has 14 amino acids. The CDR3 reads CASNGTFSYNEQFF. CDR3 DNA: TGTGCCAGCAACGGGACGTTCTCCTACAATGAGCAGTTCTTC.

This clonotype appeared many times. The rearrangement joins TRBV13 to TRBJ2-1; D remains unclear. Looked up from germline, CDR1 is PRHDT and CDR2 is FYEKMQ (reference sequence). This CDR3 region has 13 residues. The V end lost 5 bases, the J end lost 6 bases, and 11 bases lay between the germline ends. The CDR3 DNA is TGTGCCAGCAGCCTCATATCAATCAATGAGCAGTTCTTC. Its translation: CASSLISINEQFF.

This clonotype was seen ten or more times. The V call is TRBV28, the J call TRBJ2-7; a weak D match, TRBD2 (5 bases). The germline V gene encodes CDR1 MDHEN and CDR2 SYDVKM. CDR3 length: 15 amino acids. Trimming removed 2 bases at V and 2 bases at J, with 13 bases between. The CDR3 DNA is TGTGCCAGCAGTTTACGGGGATACCTCACCTACGAGCAGTACTTC. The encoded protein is CASSLRGYLTYEQYF. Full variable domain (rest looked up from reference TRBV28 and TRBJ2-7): DVKVTQSSRYLVKRTGEKVFLECVQDMDHENMFWYRQDPGLGLRLIYFSYDVKMKEKGDIPEGYSVSREKKERFSLILESASTNQTSMYLCASSLRGYLTYEQYFGPGTRLTVT.

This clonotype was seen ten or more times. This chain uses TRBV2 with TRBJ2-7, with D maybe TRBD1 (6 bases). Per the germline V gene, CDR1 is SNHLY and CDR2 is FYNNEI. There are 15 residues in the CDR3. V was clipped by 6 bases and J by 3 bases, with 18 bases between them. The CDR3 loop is CASRLDSSTHYEQYF. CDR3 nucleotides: TGTGCCAGCAGACTGGACAGCTCTACCCACTACGAGCAGTACTTC. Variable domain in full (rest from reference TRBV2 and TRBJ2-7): EPEVTQTPSHQVTQMGQEVILRCVPISNHLYFYWYRQILGQKVEFLVSFYNNEISEKSEIFDDQFSVERPDGSNFTLKIRSTKLEDSAMYFCASRLDSSTHYEQYFGPGTRLTVT.

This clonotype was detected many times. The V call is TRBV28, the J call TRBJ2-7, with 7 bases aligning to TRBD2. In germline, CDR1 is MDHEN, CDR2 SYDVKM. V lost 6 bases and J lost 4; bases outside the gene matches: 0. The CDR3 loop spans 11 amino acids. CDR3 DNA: TGTGCCAGCAGACTAGCGTACGAGCAGTACTTC. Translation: CASRLAYEQYF.

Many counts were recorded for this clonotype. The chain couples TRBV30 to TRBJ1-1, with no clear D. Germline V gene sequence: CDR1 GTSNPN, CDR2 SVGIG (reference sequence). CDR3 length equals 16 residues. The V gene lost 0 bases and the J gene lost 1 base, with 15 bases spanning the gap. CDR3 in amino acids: CAWSVPFGPSNTEAFF. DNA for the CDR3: TGTGCCTGGAGTGTACCCTTCGGCCCGTCGAACACTGAAGCTTTCTTT.

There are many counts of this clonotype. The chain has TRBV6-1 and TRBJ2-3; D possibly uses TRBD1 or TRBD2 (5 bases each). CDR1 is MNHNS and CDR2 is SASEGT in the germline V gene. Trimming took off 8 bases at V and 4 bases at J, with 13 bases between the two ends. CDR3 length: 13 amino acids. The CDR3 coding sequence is TGTGCCAGCGGGGGAAATAGAGCAGATACGCAGTATTTT. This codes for CASGGNRADTQYF.

The CDR3 bases are TGTGCCAGCAGCCACCCCCTCGGACAGGAGCTATCCTACGAGCAGTACTTC. Its protein is CASSHPLGQELSYEQYF. The V and J genes are TRBV6-2 or TRBV6-3 and TRBJ2-7, with TRBD1 matching 7 bases. CDR1 and CDR2 from the germline V gene are MNHEY and SVGEGT. This CDR3 has 17 amino acids. V dropped 6 bases and J dropped 1; count of bases not matched to a gene: 15.

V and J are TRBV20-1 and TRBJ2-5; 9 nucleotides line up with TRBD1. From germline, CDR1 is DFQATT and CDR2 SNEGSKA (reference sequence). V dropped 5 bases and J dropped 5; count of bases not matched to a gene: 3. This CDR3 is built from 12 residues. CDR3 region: CSADRGMETQYF. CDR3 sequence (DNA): TGCAGTGCTGACAGGGGGATGGAGACCCAGTACTTC.

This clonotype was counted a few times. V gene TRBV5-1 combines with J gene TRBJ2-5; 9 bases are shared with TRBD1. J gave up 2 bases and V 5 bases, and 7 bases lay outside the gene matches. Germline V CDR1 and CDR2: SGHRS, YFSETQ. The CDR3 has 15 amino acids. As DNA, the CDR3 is TGCGCCAGCAGACCTCAGACAGGGGGACAAGAGACCCAGTACTTC. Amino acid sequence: CASRPQTGGQETQYF.

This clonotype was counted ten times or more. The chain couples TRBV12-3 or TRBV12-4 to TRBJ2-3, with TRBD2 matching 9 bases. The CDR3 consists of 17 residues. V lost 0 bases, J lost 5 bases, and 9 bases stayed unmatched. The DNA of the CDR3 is TGTGCCAGCAGTTTAGCGGTTGCGGGAGGGGAGGGAGATACGCAGTATTTT. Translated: CASSLAVAGGEGDTQYF.

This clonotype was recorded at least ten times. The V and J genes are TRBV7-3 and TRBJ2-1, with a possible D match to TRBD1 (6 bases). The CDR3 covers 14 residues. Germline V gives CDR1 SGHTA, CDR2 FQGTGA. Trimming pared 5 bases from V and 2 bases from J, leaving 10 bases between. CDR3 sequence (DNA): TGTGCCAGCAGCCGCTCAGGGGCCTACAATGAGCAGTTCTTC. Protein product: CASSRSGAYNEQFF.

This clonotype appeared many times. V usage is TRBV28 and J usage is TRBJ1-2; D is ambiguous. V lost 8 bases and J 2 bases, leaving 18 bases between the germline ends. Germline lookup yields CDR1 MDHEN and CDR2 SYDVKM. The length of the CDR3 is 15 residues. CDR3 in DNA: TGTGCCAGCTTACGACCGGATCAGTTGAACTATGGCTACACCTTC. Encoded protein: CASLRPDQLNYGYTF.

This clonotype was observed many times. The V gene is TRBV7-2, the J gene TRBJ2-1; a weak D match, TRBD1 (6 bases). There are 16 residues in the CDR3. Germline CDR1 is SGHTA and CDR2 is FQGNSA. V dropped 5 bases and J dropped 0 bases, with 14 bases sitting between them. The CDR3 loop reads CASSPSGQSSYNEQFF. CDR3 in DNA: TGTGCCAGCAGCCCGTCGGGACAAAGCTCCTACAATGAGCAGTTCTTC.

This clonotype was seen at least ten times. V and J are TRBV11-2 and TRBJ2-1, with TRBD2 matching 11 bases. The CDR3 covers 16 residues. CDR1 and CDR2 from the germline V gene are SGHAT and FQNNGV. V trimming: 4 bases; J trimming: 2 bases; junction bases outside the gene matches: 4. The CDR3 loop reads CASSSGTSGPYNEQFF. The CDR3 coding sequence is TGTGCCAGCAGCTCCGGGACTAGCGGACCCTACAATGAGCAGTTCTTC. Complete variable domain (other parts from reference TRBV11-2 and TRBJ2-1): EAGVAQSPRYKIIEKRQSVAFWCNPISGHATLYWYQQILGQGPKLLIQFQNNGVVDDSQLPKDRFSAERLKGVDSTLKIQPAKLEDSAVYLCASSSGTSGPYNEQFFGPGTRLTVL.

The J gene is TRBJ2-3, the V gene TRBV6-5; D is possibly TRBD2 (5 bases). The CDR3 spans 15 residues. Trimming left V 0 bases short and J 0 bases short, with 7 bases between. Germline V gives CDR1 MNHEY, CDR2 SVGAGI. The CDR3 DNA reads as TGTGCCAGCAGTTACTCTAGAGGGAGCACAGATACGCAGTATTTT. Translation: CASSYSRGSTDTQYF.

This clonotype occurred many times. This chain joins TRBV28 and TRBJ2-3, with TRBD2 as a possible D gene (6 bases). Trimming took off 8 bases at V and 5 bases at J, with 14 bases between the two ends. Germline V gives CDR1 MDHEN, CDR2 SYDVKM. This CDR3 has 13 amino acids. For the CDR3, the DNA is TGTGCCAGCCGATACCCCGGGGGAGATACGCAGTATTTT. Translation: CASRYPGGDTQYF. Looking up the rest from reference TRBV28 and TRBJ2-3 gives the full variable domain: DVKVTQSSRYLVKRTGEKVFLECVQDMDHENMFWYRQDPGLGLRLIYFSYDVKMKEKGDIPEGYSVSREKKERFSLILESASTNQTSMYLCASRYPGGDTQYFGPGTRLTVL.